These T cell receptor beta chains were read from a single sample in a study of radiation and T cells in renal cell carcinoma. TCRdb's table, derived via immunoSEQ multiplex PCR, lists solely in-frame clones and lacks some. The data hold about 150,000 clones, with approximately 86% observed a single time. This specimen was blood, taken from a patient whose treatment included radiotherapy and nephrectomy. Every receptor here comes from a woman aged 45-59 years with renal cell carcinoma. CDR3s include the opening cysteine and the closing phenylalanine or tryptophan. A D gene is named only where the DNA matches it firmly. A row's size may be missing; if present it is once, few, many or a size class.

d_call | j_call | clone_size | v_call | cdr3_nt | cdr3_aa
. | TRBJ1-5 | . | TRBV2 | TGTGCCAGCAGTGAAGCGCTTTGGGGGGAAGGGCATTTT | CASSEALWGEGHF
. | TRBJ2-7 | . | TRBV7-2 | TGTGCCAGCAGCTTAGATCGAGGGACCGCGGAGCAGTACTTC | CASSLDRGTAEQYF
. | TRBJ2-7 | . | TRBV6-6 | TGTGCCAGCAGTTACAGGGTAGAGCAGTACTTC | CASSYRVEQYF
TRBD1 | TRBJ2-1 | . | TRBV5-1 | TGCGCCAGCAGCACGGACAGGGGCAATGAGCAGTTCTTC | CASSTDRGNEQFF
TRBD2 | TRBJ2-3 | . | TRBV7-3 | TGTGCCAGCAGCTCTACGGGGGGGCCTGAGATTGATACGCAGTATTTT | CASSSTGGPEIDTQYF
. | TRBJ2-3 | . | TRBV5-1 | TGCGCCAGCAGCGCGGGCCCAGATACGCAGTATTTT | CASSAGPDTQYF
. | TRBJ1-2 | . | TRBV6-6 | TGTGCCAGCAGTCCAAACCCTACAGGGAACTATGGCTACACCTTC | CASSPNPTGNYGYTF
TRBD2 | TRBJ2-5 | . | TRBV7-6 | TGTGCCAGCAGCTTAGGCCTAGCGGGGGGACTACAAGAGACCCAGTACTTC | CASSLGLAGGLQETQYF
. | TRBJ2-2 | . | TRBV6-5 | TGTGCCAGCAGTCCCTTTGGGGGGCTTACCGGGGAGCTGTTTTTT | CASSPFGGLTGELFF
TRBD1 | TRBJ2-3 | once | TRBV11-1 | TGTGCCAGCAGCGACCGGGACAGCCGCACAGATACGCAGTATTTT | CASSDRDSRTDTQYF
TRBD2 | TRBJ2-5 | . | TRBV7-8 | TGTGCCAGCAGCTCAACTAGCGGGGGGACGGAGACCCAGTACTTC | CASSSTSGGTETQYF
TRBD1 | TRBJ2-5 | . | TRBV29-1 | TGCAGCGCAGGGGACAGGCAAGAGACCCAGTACTTC | CSAGDRQETQYF
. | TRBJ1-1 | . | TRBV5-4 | TGTGCCAGCAGCGTGGACAGTATTCTCGTCGGCACTGAAGCTTTCTTT | CASSVDSILVGTEAFF
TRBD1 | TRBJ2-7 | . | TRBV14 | TGTGCCAGCAGCCGACCCGGGGACAGGGAACGCCACGAGCAGTACTTC | CASSRPGDRERHEQYF
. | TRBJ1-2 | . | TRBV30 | TGTGCCTGGAGGAAACAGCCTCAGACCCATGGCTACACCTTC | CAWRKQPQTHGYTF
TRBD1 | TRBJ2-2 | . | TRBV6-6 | TGTGCCAGCAGGCCCACAGGGGCAACCGGGGAGCTGTTTTTT | CASRPTGATGELFF
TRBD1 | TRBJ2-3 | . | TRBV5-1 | TGCGCCAGCAGCTTGTTAAGACAGGGGTTCACAGATACGCAGTATTTT | CASSLLRQGFTDTQYF
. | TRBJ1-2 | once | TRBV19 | TGTGCCAGTGACTTCGGGACGGGTTCAGCTAACTATGGCTACACCTTC | CASDFGTGSANYGYTF
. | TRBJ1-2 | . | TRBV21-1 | TGTGCCAGCAGCAATCTCAGGGGGCGCAGAGGCTACACCTTC | CASSNLRGRRGYTF
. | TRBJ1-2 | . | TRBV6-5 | TGTGCCAGCAGTTACGACGGGTTGGGAGGCTACACCTTC | CASSYDGLGGYTF
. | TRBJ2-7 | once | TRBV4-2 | TGTGCCAGCAGCGAAAAAACAGGGTGGAGCTCCTACGAGCAGTACTTC | CASSEKTGWSSYEQYF
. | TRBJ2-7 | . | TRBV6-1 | TGTGCCAGCAAGTACATGAACTACGAGCAGTACTTC | CASKYMNYEQYF
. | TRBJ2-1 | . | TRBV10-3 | TGTGCCAGCAGTTACTCGCCTGGGACAATTGAGCAGTTCTTC | CASSYSPGTIEQFF
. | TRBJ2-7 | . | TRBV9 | TGTGCCAGCAGCGTAGATGCGGGCACCTACGAGCAGTACTTC | CASSVDAGTYEQYF
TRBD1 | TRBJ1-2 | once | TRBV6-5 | TGTGCCAGCACTGCAGACAGGGTACAGGGCTACACCTTC | CASTADRVQGYTF
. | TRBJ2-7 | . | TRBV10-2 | TGCGCCAGCAGTGAGTGGACATTCGGAGACGAGCAGTACTTC | CASSEWTFGDEQYF
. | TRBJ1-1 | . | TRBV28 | TGTGCCAGCAGAATATCCCAACAGGGTAGGAACACTGAAGCTTTCTTT | CASRISQQGRNTEAFF
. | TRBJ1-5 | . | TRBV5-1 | TGCGCCAGCAGCTCTGAGGGAAGCGATCAGCCCCAGCATTTT | CASSSEGSDQPQHF
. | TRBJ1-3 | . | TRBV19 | TGTGCCAGTAGTGGGTCCTCTGGAAACACCATATATTTT | CASSGSSGNTIYF